The 3 T cell receptor beta chains in this list originate from one sample, sequenced in a study of blood T cell repertoires in COVID-19. Some clones are missing from TCRdb's copy, which holds only in-frame ones; the method was immunoSEQ multiplex PCR. The table shows fewer than 150,000 clones, with roughly 81% occurring only once. The sample was peripheral blood. These receptors were collected from a man aged 40-55 years with acute or convalescent COVID-19.

The genes are TRBV27 and TRBJ2-2, with D possibly being TRBD1 (6 bases). V lost 6 bases and J 1 base, leaving 9 bases between the germline ends. CDR1 is MNHEY and CDR2 is SMNVEV in the germline V gene (reference sequence). The CDR3 consists of 14 residues. CDR3 DNA: TGTGCCAGCAGACTGACAGGGAACACCGGGGAGCTGTTTTTT. Its protein product is CASRLTGNTGELFF.

With respect to this clone: One end of the junction does not line up with germline, which may come from a read error. The J gene is TRBJ1-1, the V gene TRBV2; the D gene is possibly TRBD1 (5 bases). In germline, CDR1 is SNHLY, CDR2 FYNNEI. The CDR3 extends over 13 amino acids. This CDR3 is CASSERPGLLEGF. CDR3 sequence (DNA): TGTGCCAGCAGTGAACGGCCAGGGCTCCTGGAAGGCTTT.

This clone was found a few times. The rearrangement links TRBV7-9 to TRBJ1-6, with 10 bases fitting TRBD1. The CDR3 contains 16 residues. The V gene's germline CDR1 is SEHNR and CDR2 FQNEAQ (reference sequence). V lost 1 base, J lost 9 bases, and 6 bases stayed unmatched. CDR3 loop: CASSLVRGTGVSPLHF. Here the CDR3 DNA reads TGTGCCAGCAGCTTAGTTCGAGGGACAGGGGTTTCACCCCTCCACTTT.